The text below deals with one T cell receptor beta chain. This PCR relied on a set of 60 Vbeta primers and 13 Jbeta primers. Sequenced by immunoSEQ multiplex PCR; TCRdb stores in-frame clones only, minus some. This table has roughly 200,000 clones, roughly 80% appearing once. The data belong to a study of cytomegalovirus exposure and HLA in healthy donors. Material: PBMCs. The TCR was taken from a man aged 35-49 years in good health and CMV-seropositive.

This CDR3 is CASSESMDRVRNNEQFF. In nucleotides, the CDR3 is TGCGCCAGCAGTGAGTCGATGGACAGGGTGCGCAACAATGAGCAGTTCTTC. The chain links TRBV10-2 to TRBJ2-1; 8 nucleotides agree with TRBD1. Trimming cost V 0 bases and J 5 bases; bases outside gene matches: 9. CDR1 and CDR2 from the germline V gene are WSHSY and SAAADI. The CDR3 extends over 17 amino acids.